This T cell receptor beta chain was sequenced in a study of early T cells in non-severe SARS-CoV-2 infection. Study as a whole: Unpaired chains resulted from sequencing bulk RNA of unsorted whole blood.

A word on this clonotype: Its matching antigen is unknown.

Notes on the study in general: Clonotype matching in VDJdb favored anti-spike CD8 responses and did not capture private and CD4 specificities.

The TCR library protocol was used to attach unique molecular identifiers. These identifiers were attached to individual cDNA molecules. MiXCR, run by TCRdb on the 5' RACE reads, gives a single entry per CDR3 protein. Counted here are about 88,000 distinct CDR3 sequences, around 14% occurring once; the ten biggest clones make up around 6%. The CDR3 has 14 residues. V was clipped by 2 bases and J by 4 bases, with 11 bases between them. CDR1 is DFQATT, CDR2 SNEGSKA, per germline (reference sequence). What was sequenced was whole blood. The chain uses TRBV20-1 and TRBJ2-2; D is unclear. This TCR came from an adult who was a healthcare worker with PCR-confirmed SARS-CoV-2 infection or an uninfected control (not recorded which). The CDR3 DNA follows: TGCAGTGCTAGAAAGCCCGGTGGCACCGGGGAGCTGTTTTTT. Protein product: CSARKPGGTGELFF.